What follows are 13 T cell receptor beta chains derived from one specimen sequenced in a study of glioma-infiltrating T cells. The iRepertoire nested amplicon-rescue multiplex PCR amplified TCR alpha and beta CDR3s from RNA. TCRdb redid the calling of the multiplex PCR reads with MiXCR, one entry per CDR3 protein. Among about 4,000 distinct CDR3 sequences listed, 80% to 95% were seen once. The sample was glioma tissue, nonneoplastic brain tissue, or PBMCs (not recorded which). The receptors were gathered from a human donor with low-grade glioma or glioblastoma, undergoing nonglioma brain surgery, or in good health (not recorded which).

As to this clonotype: At one end, the junction sequence differs from germline, possibly due to a read error. This beta chain is a stray read from a library made for alpha chains; its abundance is not meaningful. The chain links TRBV6-6 to TRBJ1-2, with unresolved D. The CDR3 is 13 amino acids. Germline V gene lookup returns CDR1 MNHNY and CDR2 SVGAGI (reference sequence). CDR3 DNA sequence: TGTGCCATCAGTTACGCAGCGAGCTATGGCTACACCTTC. As protein: CAISYAASYGYTF.

This clonotype was picked up one time. This beta chain is an off-target read within a library intended for alpha chains, so its frequency means little. The chain couples TRBV6-1 to TRBJ1-5; D is uncertain. V lost 2 bases, J lost 5 bases, and 7 bases lay in between. CDR3 length equals 13 residues. Looked up from germline, CDR1 is MNHNS and CDR2 is SASEGT. The CDR3 spells CASSESGDQPQHF. The CDR3 DNA sequence: TGTGCCAGCAGTGAATCTGGGGATCAGCCCCAGCATTTT.

To note about this clonotype: This beta chain represents an off-target read in a library built for alpha chains; its size is of limited meaning. The chain is built from TRBV9 and TRBJ2-1; D is perhaps TRBD2 (5 bases). Germline CDR1 reads SGDLS; CDR2 reads YYNGEE. The CDR3 is made up of 15 amino acids. The V end was cut by 2 bases, the J end by 3 bases, with 12 bases between. The CDR3 reads CASSVTSNIYNEQFF. For the CDR3, the DNA is TGTGCCAGCAGCGTTACTAGTAACATCTACAATGAGCAGTTCTTC.

In the case of this clonotype: Since the library was made to target alpha chains, this beta chain is a stray read and its abundance is not meaningful. The chain is built from TRBV25-1 and TRBJ2-1; 11 positions match TRBD1. With 5 bases clipped from V and 7 bases from J, the junction kept 7 bases outside the gene matches. CDR1 is MGHDK and CDR2 is SYGVNS in the germline V gene. This CDR3 has 15 residues. The CDR3 nucleotides read TGTGCCAGCAGTCCACCGGGACAGGGGGGAAATGAGCAGTTCTTC. Its protein product is CASSPPGQGGNEQFF. The variable domain in full, completed from reference TRBV25-1 and TRBJ2-1, reads EADIYQTPRYLVIGTGKKITLECSQTMGHDKMYWYQQDPGMELHLIHYSYGVNSTEKGDLSSESTVSRIRTEHFPLTLESARPSHTSQYLCASSPPGQGGNEQFFGPGTRLTVL.

With regard to this clonotype: This beta chain is a stray read from a library made for alpha chains; its abundance is not meaningful. The chain employs TRBV27 and TRBJ1-1; D is unresolved. The CDR3 extends over 13 amino acids. V dropped 2 bases and J dropped 1 base, with 5 bases sitting between them. Looked up from germline, CDR1 is MNHEY and CDR2 is SMNVEV (reference sequence). The CDR3 region has the DNA TGTGCCAGCAGTTTAAACGGGAACACTGAAGCTTTCTTT. Its protein is CASSLNGNTEAFF.

This clonotype has only one observation. A library made for alpha chains picked up this beta chain off target, so its size means little. The CDR3 loop is CSVEECGGPGYEQYV. In DNA, the CDR3 is TGCAGCGTTGAAGAATGTGGGGGGCCAGGCTACGAGCAGTACGTC. The chain couples TRBV29-1 to TRBJ2-7; D might be TRBD1 or TRBD2, each matching 6 bases. V lost 0 bases and J lost 3, with 15 bases in between. Germline values: CDR1 SQVTM, CDR2 ANQGSEA. The CDR3 totals 15 residues.

Notes on this clonotype: Being off target in a library aimed at alpha chains, this beta chain has a size of little meaning. This chain joins TRBV7-8 and TRBJ2-1; D unresolved. V was pared by 0 bases and J by 6 bases, with 12 bases between. Per germline, CDR1 SGHVS and CDR2 FQNEAQ. CDR3 length: 15 residues. As DNA, the CDR3 is TGTGCCAGCAGCTTAGCAGACGCGTCGGTCAATGAGCAGTTCTTC. As protein: CASSLADASVNEQFF.

A word on this clonotype: This beta chain is a stray sequence in a library constructed for alpha chains; its clone size is not meaningful. CDR3 amino acids: CSANNRDSYGYTF. The CDR3 DNA follows: TGCAGTGCTAATAACCGGGACTCCTATGGCTACACCTTC. The chain couples TRBV20-1 to TRBJ1-2; tentative D call: TRBD1 (5 bases). Trimming shortened V by 4 bases and J by 4 bases, and 13 bases separated the two germline ends. This CDR3 is built from 13 residues. Germline assignment: CDR1 DFQATT and CDR2 SNEGSKA (reference sequence).

With respect to this clonotype: A library made for alpha chains picked up this beta chain off target, so its size means little. V and J are TRBV6-5 and TRBJ2-7; tentatively, D is TRBD1 (5 bases). Trimming pared 5 bases from V and 6 bases from J, leaving 20 bases between. The germline CDR1 and CDR2 sequences are MNHEY and SVGAGI. CDR3 length: 15 amino acids. The CDR3 loop reads CASSELSEPRGEQYF. The CDR3 nucleotides read TGTGCCAGCAGTGAATTAAGCGAACCTAGGGGCGAGCAGTACTTC.

A remark on this clonotype: With the library built for alpha chains, this beta chain is off target and its frequency is not meaningful. The J gene is TRBJ2-1, the V gene TRBV4-1; 10 bases are a match to TRBD2. From germline, CDR1 is MGHRA and CDR2 YSYEKL. The CDR3 contains 14 residues. Unmatched junction bases numbered 5, after V lost 4 bases and J lost 8 bases. The CDR3 reads CASSLEGLADEQFF. The CDR3 DNA reads as TGCGCCAGCAGCCTCGAAGGACTAGCGGATGAGCAGTTCTTC.

Comments on this clonotype: This beta chain came through as a stray read in a library set up for alpha chains, and its size says little. The genes are TRBV28 and TRBJ1-1; no clear D. Germline V CDR1 and CDR2: MDHEN, SYDVKM. The CDR3 consists of 14 residues. V was trimmed by 5 bases and J by 1 base, leaving 11 bases between them. CDR3 sequence: CASSPYLGNTEAFF. The CDR3 DNA sequence: TGTGCCAGCAGTCCTTACCTAGGGAACACTGAAGCTTTCTTT.

A word on this clonotype: This beta chain lies outside the target of a library built for alpha chains; its clone size means little. The chain employs TRBV7-9 and TRBJ1-5, with a possible D match to TRBD1 (6 bases). The CDR3 consists of 14 residues. Germline lookup yields CDR1 SEHNR and CDR2 FQNEAQ (reference sequence). Deletions cut 3 bases from V and 3 bases from J, with 9 bases between. CDR3 amino acids: CASSFGQLNQPQHF. The CDR3 DNA reads as TGTGCCAGCAGCTTTGGACAGCTCAATCAGCCCCAGCATTTT.

This clonotype has a single count. The library was designed around alpha chains, so this beta chain is a stray read whose abundance carries little weight. The CDR3 here is CASSLVGQGTYEQYF. DNA of the CDR3: TGTGCCAGCAGCTTAGTGGGACAGGGTACCTACGAGCAGTACTTC. This chain links TRBV11-2 with TRBJ2-7; 9 bases are shared with TRBD1. There are 15 residues in the CDR3. With V trimmed by 1 base and J by 2 bases, 3 bases remained unmatched. The V gene's germline CDR1 is SGHAT and CDR2 FQNNGV.